The entry below gives a single TCR beta chain sequence along with its context. This sample was taken from a study of long-term antiretroviral therapy in people with HIV. Study details: About a decade before 2015, the earliest samples were taken when ART was typically delayed.

The libraries were made with immunoSEQ v3.0 at survey level. TCRdb's copy holds only in-frame clones and misses some; the assay was immunoSEQ multiplex PCR. The sample has about 28,000 clones, roughly nine tenths seen once. Germline assignment: CDR1 SNHLY and CDR2 FYNNEI. This CDR3 contains 16 residues. V lost 3 bases, J lost 2 bases, and 6 bases stayed unmatched. The sequence came from a man between 50 and 59 years old with HIV. The chain joins TRBV2 to TRBJ2-3; 9 nucleotides match TRBD2. The sample here was unsorted PBMCs, taken 2 years after starting antiretroviral therapy. The CDR3 coding sequence is TGTGCCAGCAGTGATGGTCTAGCGGGACCCACAGATACGCAGTATTTT. Translating gives CASSDGLAGPTDTQYF.